This T cell receptor beta chain was sequenced for a study of cytomegalovirus exposure and HLA in healthy donors. Background on the study: Some 85 million unique TCRs, all from HLA-typed donors, were included in an early release of the data. Study findings and constraints: Most of the TCR beta V segments (in an earlier analysis) were productive either about 87% or about 30% of the time.

The germline V and J ends were trimmed by 0 bases and 2 bases, with 21 bases remaining between them. Germline CDR1 SGHKS, CDR2 YYEKEE (reference sequence). The CDR3 runs 18 residues. Both 60 Vbeta primers and 13 Jbeta primers went into the PCR. Generated by immunoSEQ multiplex PCR, the TCRdb table keeps only in-frame clones and is missing some. The repertoire holds approximately 170,000 clones, with 65% to 85% as singletons. As for this clone: The antigen is not known.

The sequenced sample consisted of PBMCs. The receptor was derived from a male donor in good health and CMV-seronegative. This sequence joins TRBV5-5 and TRBJ2-7; D perhaps matches TRBD2 (6 bases). The CDR3 DNA sequence: TGTGCCAGCAGCTTGGCCGGATTGGCGTCGGGGGAAGCCTACGAGCAGTACTTC. The encoded protein is CASSLAGLASGEAYEQYF.